A single sample is the source of the 31 T cell receptor beta chains below, sequenced in a study of tumor and adjacent non-tumor tissue in lung cancer (dated by TCRdb to between 2018 and 2020). Library method: multiplex PCR. Sequencing took place on an Illumina HiSeq 2500. Following protocols modified from ARM-PCR, the researchers constructed TCRbeta libraries through three rounds of nested PCR with primers (Table S4). TCRdb handled the public reads itself, with Q25 trimming in fastp and clone calling in MiXCR, and kept productive beta chains. Here each entry gathers all rows of one CDR3 protein and keeps the most common genes and DNA. The sample table holds about 93,000 distinct CDR3 sequences, of which less than 75% were seen once. Around 20% of the sample comes from the top ten. RNA was isolated from bulk unsorted tissue, and RNA quality was assessed with a NanoDrop ND-1000 and an Agilent 2100.

The sequenced sample was lung tumor tissue. The receptors shown here come from a man in his fifties or sixties with non-small cell lung cancer.

Remarks on this clonotype: A junction boundary mismatches the germline segment, possibly from a read error. V is TRBV7-9 and J is TRBJ2-7; no clear D gene. The CDR3 has 18 residues. Germline V gives CDR1 SEHNR, CDR2 FQNEAQ (reference sequence). The CDR3 spells CAISQGGTDGLLFYEQYF. The CDR3 coding sequence is TGTGCCATCAGCCAAGGCGGCACGGACGGGCTACTATTTTACGAGCAGTACTTC.

The table lists this clonotype with many counts. V is TRBV5-1 and J is TRBJ1-4; no clear D gene. V was cut by 4 bases and J by 0 bases, with 13 bases left in between. The CDR3 sequence is 16 residues long. The germline CDR1 and CDR2 sequences are SGHRS and YFSETQ. In nucleotides, the CDR3 is TGCGCCAGCAGCCGGTCCCGACTAACAACTAATGAAAAACTGTTTTTT. Encoded protein: CASSRSRLTTNEKLFF.

Remarks on this clonotype: Sequence at one end of the junction differs from germline and may be a read error. The chain couples TRBV6-2 or TRBV6-3 to TRBJ2-1; the D call may be TRBD1 or TRBD2 (6 bases each). The CDR3 consists of 18 residues. Germline V gene data show CDR1 as MNHEY and CDR2 as SVGEGT. The CDR3 spells CASSYEARGRILYNEHFF. In DNA, the CDR3 is TGTGCCAGCAGTTATGAGGCTAGGGGGAGGATCCTCTACAATGAGCACTTCTTC.

Regarding this clonotype: This likely comes from a read error, as the CDR3 has no conserved phenylalanine or tryptophan at its end. The limits of the CDR3 on the DNA are not certain, so only TCRdb's listed CDR3 is given. The chain recombines TRBV4-3 with TRBJ1-6. The CDR3 is 14 residues long, counting both termini. CDR1 and CDR2 from the germline V gene are LGHNA and YSLEER. CDR3 loop: CTSSQDQADSPPHY.

Concerning this clonotype itself: The germline gene is not matched at one end of the junction; a read error may be the cause. The V gene is TRBV7-9, the J gene TRBJ2-1; 16 bases agree with TRBD2. The germline V gene encodes CDR1 SEHNR and CDR2 FQNEAQ (reference sequence). This CDR3 has 20 amino acids. CDR3 protein: CANSLGLGLAGGRHYNEQFF. The CDR3 DNA is TGTGCCAACAGCTTAGGGTTGGGACTAGCGGGAGGGCGCCACTACAATGAGCAGTTCTTC.

Ten or more counts support this clonotype. This chain joins TRBV5-1 and TRBJ1-6; 8 bases fit TRBD1. Germline V lookup: CDR1 SGHRS, CDR2 YFSETQ. The CDR3 is made up of 13 amino acids. Trimming cost V 6 bases and J 5 bases; bases outside gene matches: 1. The CDR3 loop reads CASKQGDNSPLHF. CDR3 nucleotides: TGCGCCAGCAAACAGGGGGATAATTCACCCCTCCACTTT.

To note about this clonotype: At one end, the junction sequence differs from germline, possibly due to a read error. CDR3 nucleotide sequence: TGCGCCGGCAGCCAAAGGACCCATCTAGGGTATGGCTACACCTTC. Translated, it gives CAGSQRTHLGYGYTF. The chain couples TRBV4-1 to TRBJ1-2; D is undetermined. The CDR3 contains 15 residues. CDR1 MGHRA and CDR2 YSYEKL come from the germline V gene.

V gene TRBV20-1 combines with J gene TRBJ2-7; TRBD2 matches at 8 bases. Germline trimming cut 6 bases from V and 0 bases from J; bases unmatched to any gene: 10. The CDR3 is 15 amino acids. Looked up from germline, CDR1 is DFQATT and CDR2 is SNEGSKA (reference sequence). DNA for the CDR3: TGCAGTGCCAGACTTTCCGGGAGGGCCTCCTACGAGCAGTACTTC. It specifies CSARLSGRASYEQYF.

About this clonotype itself: Being one base from a much bigger clone, this may be a read error. Since the CDR3 does not end with the conserved phenylalanine or tryptophan, this likely comes from a read error. This chain joins TRBV20-1 and TRBJ1-2; D possibly corresponds to TRBD1 (5 bases). The germline V and J ends were trimmed by 3 bases and 7 bases, with 15 bases remaining between them. Germline loops: CDR1 DFQATT, CDR2 SNEGSKA (reference sequence). This CDR3 is built from 13 residues. CDR3 residues: CSASLGGIRGYTL. CDR3 DNA sequence: TGCAGTGCTAGCCTCGGGGGAATCCGTGGCTACACCTTA.

By its share, this clonotype is medium-sized (0.01 to 0.1%). This rearrangement joins TRBV29-1 to TRBJ2-3; TRBD2 matches 11 bases. The J segment lost 2 bases and the V segment lost 6 bases, leaving 7 bases of the junction unmatched. The germline V gene encodes CDR1 SQVTM and CDR2 ANQGSEA. The CDR3 is 15 residues long. This chain's CDR3 is CSVQGTSGNTDTQYF. DNA of the CDR3: TGCAGCGTGCAAGGGACTAGCGGAAACACAGATACGCAGTATTTT.

The rearrangement links TRBV29-1 to TRBJ1-5, with TRBD1 identical over 9 bases. V gave up 4 bases and J gave up 11 bases; unmatched junction bases: 12. Germline V gene lookup returns CDR1 SQVTM and CDR2 ANQGSEA. The CDR3 is made up of 14 amino acids. The chain's CDR3 is CSVVRDRDGLTQHF. CDR3 DNA sequence: TGCAGCGTTGTGAGGGACAGGGATGGCCTGACCCAGCATTTT.

This clonotype was seen ten or more times. The chain has TRBV28 and TRBJ2-7; tentative D call: TRBD2 (6 bases). The ends were cut back, 6 bases at V and 2 bases at J, with 17 bases in the middle. The CDR3 sequence is 15 residues long. Per germline, CDR1 MDHEN and CDR2 SYDVKM. The CDR3 reads CASSLRGSGPYEQYF. Written as DNA, the CDR3 is TGTGCCAGCAGCCTTCGGGGTAGCGGTCCCTACGAGCAGTACTTC.

A word on this clonotype: A read error may produce the germline difference seen at one junction end. The chain couples TRBV29-1 to TRBJ2-3; 7 positions match TRBD1. The germline CDR1 and CDR2 sequences are SQVTM and ANQGSEA. The CDR3 extends over 15 amino acids. The CDR3 nucleotides read TGCAGCGGGGACGACAGGGATCGAGCCACATATACGCAGTATTTT. Protein product: CSGDDRDRATYTQYF.

This clonotype was observed many times. The rearrangement links TRBV5-1 to TRBJ2-5; no firm D call. The CDR3 length is 13 residues. Between the trimmed V and J ends, which lost 3 bases and 4 bases, there was a span of 10 bases. CDR1 and CDR2 from the germline V gene are SGHRS and YFSETQ. The CDR3 sequence: CASSSWPRETQYF. The CDR3 nucleotides read TGCGCCAGCAGCTCTTGGCCGAGAGAGACCCAGTACTTC.

The chain employs TRBV6-2 or TRBV6-3 and TRBJ1-2; 8 bases align to TRBD1. There are 12 residues in the CDR3. CDR1 is MNHEY and CDR2 is SVGEGT in the germline V gene. The CDR3 spells CSSRETGVGYTF. The CDR3 bases are TGTAGCAGCAGAGAGACAGGGGTTGGCTACACCTTC.

About this clonotype: At one end the junction does not follow the germline gene, possibly because of a read error. This chain joins TRBV20-1 and TRBJ2-1; D call uncertain. The CDR3 contains 12 residues. Germline V gene sequence: CDR1 DFQATT, CDR2 SNEGSKA (reference sequence). CDR3 nucleotide sequence: TGCAGTGCTAGTAAAACTTCATATGAGCAGCTCTTC. Encoded protein: CSASKTSYEQLF.

This clonotype has just a few counts. A much larger clone differs by one base, so this may be a read error. This rearrangement joins TRBV6-5 to TRBJ2-1, with 9 bases aligning to TRBD1. The CDR3 runs 13 residues. Germline V gene data show CDR1 as MNHEY and CDR2 as SVGAGI. The CDR3 sequence is CASIDRGSDEQSF. The CDR3 region has the DNA TGTGCCAGCATCGACAGGGGGAGCGATGAGCAGTCCTTC.

This clonotype was detected only once. V is TRBV29-1 and J is TRBJ1-5; TRBD1 might be the D (5 bases). V shed 8 bases and J shed 4 bases, with 15 bases lying between them. Germline V CDR1 and CDR2: SQVTM, ANQGSEA. This CDR3 contains 13 residues. DNA for the CDR3: TGCAGCATTATTCGACAGACAAATCAGCCCCAGCATTTT. This translates into CSIIRQTNQPQHF.

This clonotype came up a few times. A much larger clone differs from this one at a single base, so this may be a read error. V usage is TRBV6-2 or TRBV6-3 and J usage is TRBJ2-5, with TRBD1 matching over 9 bases. V dropped 11 bases and J dropped 4; count of bases not matched to a gene: 11. CDR1 is MNHEY, CDR2 SVGEGT, per germline. CDR3 size: 14 residues. The chain's CDR3 is CAGTTGGILETQYF. The DNA for the CDR3 is TGTGCCGGCACGACAGGGGGTATTTTAGAGACCCAGTACTTC.

This clonotype was seen at least ten times. This rearrangement joins TRBV7-9 to TRBJ2-6, with TRBD2 as a possible D gene (6 bases). CDR3 length: 15 residues. V was trimmed by 5 bases and J by 2 bases, leaving 10 bases between them. CDR1 SEHNR and CDR2 FQNEAQ come from the germline V gene (reference sequence). The CDR3 coding sequence is TGTGCCAGCAGCCCGTCGGGAGCTGGGGCCAACGTCCTGACTTTC. It codes for CASSPSGAGANVLTF.

The chain has TRBV11-3 and TRBJ2-7; maybe TRBD1 (5 bases). V lost 1 base and J 2 bases, leaving 9 bases between the germline ends. CDR1 SGHNT and CDR2 YENEEA come from the germline V gene. CDR3 length: 14 amino acids. The CDR3 here is CASSLVTGAYEQYF. CDR3 sequence (DNA): TGTGCCAGCAGCTTAGTTACAGGTGCCTACGAGCAGTACTTC.

Comments on this clonotype: Since the CDR3 does not end with the conserved phenylalanine or tryptophan, this likely comes from a read error. The rearrangement uses TRBV5-4 and TRBJ1-2, with 10 bases matching TRBD1. The CDR3 spans 14 residues. From germline, CDR1 is SGHNT and CDR2 YYREEE (reference sequence). CDR3 DNA sequence: TGCGCCAGCAGCATGACAGGGGGCTACTATGGCTACACCTTA. It specifies CASSMTGGYYGYTL.

This rearrangement joins TRBV2 to TRBJ2-5; a possible D gene is TRBD2 (6 bases). The CDR3 runs to 14 residues. V dropped 4 bases and J dropped 5 bases, with 14 bases sitting between them. The germline gives CDR1 SNHLY, CDR2 FYNNEI. The DNA of the CDR3 is TGTGCCAGCAGTGGACTAGATCGGCGGGAGACCCAGTACTTC. Residues: CASSGLDRRETQYF.

As regards this clonotype: One end of the junction varies from germline; a read error may be responsible. This chain links TRBV6-1 with TRBJ2-2; D possibly uses TRBD1 or TRBD2 (5 bases each). This CDR3 has 15 amino acids. From germline, CDR1 is MNHNS and CDR2 SASEGT. This CDR3 reads CTSSREGPTTGELYF. Here the CDR3 DNA reads TGTACCAGCAGTCGCGAGGGGCCGACCACCGGGGAGCTGTATTTT.

This clonotype came up a few times. This sequence may be a read error, since a much larger clone differs from it by one base. This chain joins TRBV12-3 or TRBV12-4 and TRBJ1-2; D possibly corresponds to TRBD1 (5 bases). The CDR3 loop spans 13 amino acids. V gave up 8 bases and J gave up 4 bases, with 14 bases separating them. The CDR3 bases are TGTGCCAGCGGGGGGGACGGCCCCTATGGCTACACCTTC. Its protein product is CASGGDGPYGYTF.

Worth noting for this clonotype: At one boundary the junction diverges from the germline segment, which might be a read error. This sequence joins TRBV11-3 and TRBJ2-5; D assignment may be TRBD1 or TRBD2 (7 bases each). The CDR3 has 16 residues. Germline V gives CDR1 SGHNT, CDR2 YENEEA. For the CDR3, the DNA is TGTGCCAACAGCTCAGAGAGCGGGACAGTCGAAGAGACCCAGTATTTC. Residues: CANSSESGTVEETQYF.

The V and J genes are TRBV10-2 and TRBJ1-1, with D possibly matching TRBD1 (5 bases). This CDR3 region has 14 residues. Germline-derived CDR1 and CDR2 are WSHSY and SAAADI. Trimming took 7 bases from V and 7 from J, leaving 19 bases between them. CDR3 coding DNA: TGCGCCAGCAAACTTATGGGGGAGAACGTTGAAGCTTTCTTT. Amino acid sequence: CASKLMGENVEAFF.

As concerns this clonotype: This CDR3 fails to terminate in the conserved phenylalanine or tryptophan, so it likely reflects a read error. The genes are TRBV11-3 and TRBJ1-2; the D is unclear. The germline CDR1 and CDR2 sequences are SGHNT and YENEEA. V gave up 1 base and J gave up 6 bases, with 9 bases separating them. CDR3 length equals 13 residues. The CDR3 reads CASSLVRLDGYTS. In nucleotides, the CDR3 is TGTGCCAGCAGCTTAGTCAGGTTGGATGGCTACACCTCT.

This clonotype was seen once. The gene calls are TRBV29-1 and TRBJ2-5, with D perhaps TRBD2 (6 bases). Germline lookup yields CDR1 SQVTM and CDR2 ANQGSEA. CDR3 length equals 12 residues. As DNA, the CDR3 is TGCAACGTCTTGGGACTTGTAGAGACCCAGTACTTC. It encodes CNVLGLVETQYF.

The chain links TRBV28 to TRBJ2-7; 9 bases map to TRBD1. Germline CDR1 is MDHEN and CDR2 is SYDVKM. The CDR3 is 14 amino acids. V gave up 8 bases and J gave up 3 bases; unmatched junction bases: 8. CDR3 sequence (DNA): TGTGCCAGCGGGTGGGACAGGGACCGCTACGAGCAGTACTTC. As protein: CASGWDRDRYEQYF.

This clonotype appeared a few times. The CDR3: CATSDWDTSGNEQFF. The DNA of the CDR3 is TGTGCCACCAGTGATTGGGACACCTCCGGCAATGAGCAGTTCTTC. The gene calls are TRBV24-1 and TRBJ2-1; TRBD1 is a possible D gene (6 bases). The ends were cut back, 2 bases at V and 6 bases at J, with 13 bases in the middle. Germline V gives CDR1 KGHDR, CDR2 SFDVKD. The CDR3 runs 15 residues.